The 30 T cell receptor beta chains given below trace back to one sample, sequenced in a study of memory CD4+ T cells and cytomegalovirus serostatus. Single viable CD3+CD4+CD8-CD45RO+ cells were sorted as the memory CD4+ T cells. The repertoire was sequenced with immunoSEQ multiplex PCR; TCRdb's copy has only in-frame clones and lacks some. The sample holds approximately 56,000 clones, 82% seen once. The sequenced material came from memory CD4+ T cells from blood. Receptors were obtained from an adult in good health and CMV-seronegative.

This chain connects TRBV5-8 to TRBJ1-5, with 7 positions matching TRBD1. CDR1 and CDR2 (germline): SGHTS, YDEGEE. J lost 14 bases, V lost 5 bases, and 16 bases had no gene match. This CDR3 has 14 amino acids. CDR3 sequence reads: CASSSSRDSSLKHF. As DNA, the CDR3 is TGTGCCAGCAGTTCGTCCCGGGACAGTTCCCTCAAGCATTTT.

This chain connects TRBV6-5 to TRBJ2-3, with TRBD1 matching over 8 bases. The CDR3 contains 15 residues. Germline V lookup: CDR1 MNHEY, CDR2 SVGAGI. V lost 3 bases, J lost 8 bases, and 10 bases stayed unmatched. In DNA form, the CDR3 reads TGTGCCAGCAGTTATGATTTCCCAGGGGGCGGTACGCAGTATTTT. This encodes CASSYDFPGGGTQYF.

Only a few counts were recorded for this clone. This chain joins TRBV2 and TRBJ2-3, with no clear D. Germline CDR1 and CDR2: SNHLY and FYNNEI. V was pared by 3 bases and J by 8 bases, with 3 bases between. This CDR3 has 10 residues. Here the CDR3 DNA reads TGTGCCAGCAGTGACCGTACGCAGTATTTT. Its protein is CASSDRTQYF.

This rearrangement joins TRBV7-9 to TRBJ2-1; 8 bases are a match to TRBD1. Trimming removed 3 bases from V and 9 bases from J; junction bases left unmatched: 10. CDR1 is SEHNR and CDR2 is FQNEAQ in the germline V gene (reference sequence). The CDR3 runs 15 residues. DNA for the CDR3: TGTGCCAGCAGCTTGTGGGGCGTGGACAGGGCTGAGCAGTTCTTC. Its translation is CASSLWGVDRAEQFF.

J is TRBJ2-2 and V is TRBV18; D not certain. The germline gives CDR1 KGHSH, CDR2 LQKENI. V lost 0 bases and J 1 base, leaving 6 bases between the germline ends. This CDR3 is built from 15 residues. CDR3 DNA: TGTGCCAGCTCACCACCAACCCAGAACACCGGGGAGCTGTTTTTT. Translation gives CASSPPTQNTGELFF.

The chain has TRBV6-5 and TRBJ1-1; 9 bases line up with TRBD1. Trimming took 6 bases from V and 1 from J; bases not matched to a gene: 3. In germline, CDR1 is MNHEY, CDR2 SVGAGI. This CDR3 is 14 amino acids long. CDR3 bases: TGTGCCAGCAGAGAGACAGGGGGGAACACTGAAGCTTTCTTT. As protein: CASRETGGNTEAFF.

The V call is TRBV27, the J call TRBJ2-5; tentative D call: TRBD1 (6 bases). CDR3 length equals 16 residues. The ends were cut back, 5 bases at V and 5 bases at J, with 21 bases in the middle. CDR1 is MNHEY and CDR2 is SMNVEV in the germline V gene (reference sequence). CDR3 sequence: CASSTLRSTGSETQYF. CDR3 DNA sequence: TGTGCCAGCAGTACCCTCCGGTCGACAGGTAGCGAGACCCAGTACTTC.

V and J are TRBV11-1 and TRBJ2-5; no clear D. The CDR3 length is 14 residues. V lost 4 bases and J lost 0, with 9 bases in between. Germline V gene sequence: CDR1 SGHAT, CDR2 FQDESV (reference sequence). The CDR3 loop is CASSYLRDQETQYF. DNA for the CDR3: TGTGCCAGCAGCTACCTCCGGGACCAAGAGACCCAGTACTTC.

This sequence joins TRBV18 and TRBJ1-2; D unclear. Germline V CDR1 and CDR2: KGHSH, LQKENI. This CDR3 is 14 amino acids long. The V end was cut by 6 bases, the J end by 0 bases, with 11 bases between. As DNA, the CDR3 is TGTGCCAGCTCCCCCCCGGAAGCTAACTATGGCTACACCTTC. Translated: CASSPPEANYGYTF. Complete variable domain (other parts from reference TRBV18 and TRBJ1-2): NAGVMQNPRHLVRRRGQEARLRCSPMKGHSHVYWYRQLPEEGLKFMVYLQKENIIDESGMPKERFSAEFPKEGPSILRIQQVVRGDSAAYFCASSPPEANYGYTFGSGTRLTVV.

V usage is TRBV7-2 and J usage is TRBJ1-5; D is ambiguous. Germline CDR1 is SGHTA and CDR2 is FQGNSA. This CDR3 has 17 residues. Trimming left V 3 bases short and J 3 bases short, with 18 bases between. The chain's CDR3 is CASSFGGSQVTNQPQHF. CDR3 nucleotides: TGTGCCAGCAGCTTTGGTGGTAGTCAGGTGACCAATCAGCCCCAGCATTTT. Full variable domain (outside the CDR3, taken from reference TRBV7-2 and TRBJ1-5): GAGVSQSPSNKVTEKGKDVELRCDPISGHTALYWYRQSLGQGLEFLIYFQGNSAPDKSGLPSDRFSAERTGGSVSTLTIQRTQQEDSAVYLCASSFGGSQVTNQPQHFGDGTRLSIL.

V usage is TRBV5-1 and J usage is TRBJ2-3; D is ambiguous. Trimming removed 0 bases at V and 4 bases at J, with 12 bases between. The length of the CDR3 is 15 residues. Germline V gives CDR1 SGHRS, CDR2 YFSETQ. The DNA of the CDR3 is TGCGCCAGCAGCTTGGATGTCGGACCAGCAGATACGCAGTATTTT. Protein sequence: CASSLDVGPADTQYF.

V and J are TRBV9 and TRBJ1-3, with D maybe TRBD1 (5 bases). Germline V gives CDR1 SGDLS, CDR2 YYNGEE. The CDR3 length is 18 residues. Trimming shortened V by 3 bases and J by 2 bases, and 21 bases separated the two germline ends. CDR3 residues: CASSARFPRDGAGNTIYF. The CDR3 nucleotides read TGTGCCAGCAGCGCCCGTTTCCCCAGGGACGGCGCTGGAAACACCATATATTTT.

This CDR3 reads CASSAGTSGGRSHTDTQYF. The CDR3 region has the DNA TGTGCCAGCAGCGCCGGGACTAGCGGGGGCCGATCCCACACAGATACGCAGTATTTT. V and J are TRBV6-4 and TRBJ2-3; 14 bases align to TRBD2. The junction had 13 bases not matched to a gene; V was cut back by 6 bases and J by 2 bases. This CDR3 is 19 amino acids long. Germline assignment: CDR1 MRHNA and CDR2 SNTAGT.

The CDR3 region has the DNA TGTGCCAGCAGCGCAGAGGGGGCTGAAGCTTTCTTT. As protein: CASSAEGAEAFF. The V and J genes are TRBV14 and TRBJ1-1, with D possibly TRBD1 on 6 matching bases. The germline CDR1 and CDR2 sequences are SGHDN and FVKESK. The CDR3 has 12 residues. Trimming removed 5 bases from V and 6 bases from J, with 10 bases in between.

V gene TRBV7-3 combines with J gene TRBJ2-5; TRBD2 is a possible D gene (5 bases). V was cut by 1 base and J by 4 bases, with 13 bases left in between. Germline V gene data show CDR1 as SGHTA and CDR2 as FQGTGA. CDR3 size: 15 residues. CDR3 bases: TGTGCCAGCAGCTTAAGGCCAGGACTTTCAGAGACCCAGTACTTC. Its protein is CASSLRPGLSETQYF.

This chain connects TRBV30 to TRBJ2-7; D is tentatively TRBD1 or TRBD2 (6 bases each). CDR1 and CDR2 (germline): GTSNPN, SVGIG (reference sequence). V was shortened by 0 bases and J by 6 bases, with 18 bases between the two germline ends. CDR3 length: 15 residues. The DNA for the CDR3 is TGTGCCTGGAGTGTACGGACGGCCGGGGGCCGCGAGCAGTACTTC. Amino acid sequence: CAWSVRTAGGREQYF. Using reference TRBV30 and TRBJ2-7 for the parts outside the CDR3, the full variable domain is SQTIHQWPATLVQPVGSPLSLECTVEGTSNPNLYWYRQAAGRGLQLLFYSVGIGQISSEVPQNLSASRPQDRQFILSSKKLLLSDSGFYLCAWSVRTAGGREQYFGPGTRLTVT.

The chain is built from TRBV19 and TRBJ1-5; D gene uncertain. V lost 3 bases to trimming and J lost 5 bases, with 11 bases between them. Germline V gives CDR1 LNHDA, CDR2 SQIVND (reference sequence). CDR3 length: 14 residues. CDR3 coding DNA: TGTGCCAGTAGTATTCGGGCGGCATATCAGCCCCAGCATTTT. Translating it yields CASSIRAAYQPQHF.

The V call is TRBV7-2, the J call TRBJ1-2; D remains unclear. Germline assignment: CDR1 SGHTA and CDR2 FQGNSA. This CDR3 is 15 amino acids long. V lost 1 base, J lost 4 bases, and 13 bases lay in between. The CDR3 region has the DNA TGTGCCAGCAGCTTAGAAGCAGCCTATCTCTATGGCTACACCTTC. It yields the protein CASSLEAAYLYGYTF.

This clone was observed a few times. The gene calls are TRBV11-3 and TRBJ2-5; possible D gene TRBD1, 5 bases. CDR3 length: 12 residues. V was trimmed by 0 bases and J by 7 bases, leaving 6 bases between them. Germline CDR1 is SGHNT and CDR2 is YENEEA. CDR3 in DNA: TGTGCCAGCAGCTTAGATCAGGGGACCCAGTACTTC. It codes for CASSLDQGTQYF.

This clone has just a few counts. The chain employs TRBV6-5 and TRBJ1-1, with a tentative D call TRBD1 (6 bases). Trimming stripped 7 bases from V and 6 bases from J, with 18 bases between. CDR1 and CDR2 from the germline V gene are MNHEY and SVGAGI. This CDR3 comprises 14 residues. The DNA for the CDR3 is TGTGCCAGCACCCGACATGGACAGTCTCCTGAAGCTTTCTTT. It specifies CASTRHGQSPEAFF.

The gene calls are TRBV30 and TRBJ1-2; tentatively, D is TRBD1 (5 bases). Germline CDR1 reads GTSNPN; CDR2 reads SVGIG (reference sequence). The CDR3 extends over 11 amino acids. V lost 4 bases and J lost 5, with 8 bases in between. The CDR3 loop reads CAWTGKYGYTF. In DNA form, the CDR3 reads TGTGCCTGGACAGGGAAATATGGCTACACCTTC.

The chain has TRBV7-9 and TRBJ2-7, with D uncertain. CDR1 is SEHNR, CDR2 FQNEAQ, per germline (reference sequence). This CDR3 contains 13 residues. Trimming shortened V by 5 bases and J by 0 bases, and 8 bases separated the two germline ends. CDR3 loop: CASSRRNSYEQYF. In nucleotides, the CDR3 is TGTGCCAGCAGCCGTAGGAACTCCTACGAGCAGTACTTC.

V is TRBV10-3 and J is TRBJ2-1, with 8 bases fitting TRBD2. V lost 3 bases and J lost 4; bases outside the gene matches: 5. This CDR3 is 15 amino acids long. CDR1 is ENHRY, CDR2 SYGVKD, per germline. Written as DNA, the CDR3 is TGTGCCATCAGTGATCGCGGGGGGACGTACAATGAGCAGTTCTTC. Translation: CAISDRGGTYNEQFF.

This clone was counted a few times. V is TRBV14 and J is TRBJ2-1; D remains unclear. CDR1 and CDR2 from the germline V gene are SGHDN and FVKESK. The CDR3 is 16 amino acids. V was cut by 0 bases and J by 2 bases, with 11 bases left in between. CDR3 coding DNA: TGTGCCAGCAGCCAAGATCGCGAGACAACCTACAATGAGCAGTTCTTC. Residues: CASSQDRETTYNEQFF. The complete variable domain, with remaining parts taken from reference TRBV14 and TRBJ2-1, reads EAGVTQFPSHSVIEKGQTVTLRCDPISGHDNLYWYRRVMGKEIKFLLHFVKESKQDESGMPNNRFLAERTGGTYSTLKVQPAELEDSGVYFCASSQDRETTYNEQFFGPGTRLTVL.

The chain uses TRBV7-3 and TRBJ1-1; D is ambiguous. The CDR3 is 13 amino acids. The germline V gene has CDR1 SGHTA and CDR2 FQGTGA. Trimming pared 5 bases from V and 4 bases from J, leaving 11 bases between. DNA of the CDR3: TGTGCCAGCAGCCAAGGGCGGGCCACTGAAGCTTTCTTT. Amino acid sequence: CASSQGRATEAFF.

The chain links TRBV7-2 to TRBJ1-6, with D hard to call. CDR1 is SGHTA, CDR2 FQGNSA, per germline. The V end lost 3 bases, the J end lost 4 bases, and 10 bases lay between the germline ends. This CDR3 spans 15 amino acids. For the CDR3, the DNA is TGTGCCAGCAGCTTGGTTGCGGGATATAATTCACCCCTCCACTTT. Protein product: CASSLVAGYNSPLHF.

The CDR3 bases are TGCGCCAGCAGCCAGCGGGCTAGCGGGGCGAGCACAGATACGCAGTATTTT. It yields the protein CASSQRASGASTDTQYF. This chain links TRBV4-3 with TRBJ2-3; 9 nucleotides line up with TRBD2. Trimming at V came to 3 bases and at J to 0 bases, leaving 7 bases not matched to a gene. Germline CDR1 reads LGHNA; CDR2 reads YSLEER. This CDR3 comprises 17 residues.

The gene calls are TRBV27 and TRBJ1-6; a possible D gene is TRBD1 (6 bases). This CDR3 has 16 residues. Per germline, CDR1 MNHEY and CDR2 SMNVEV (reference sequence). Deletions cut 6 bases from V and 7 bases from J, with 19 bases between. CDR3 DNA: TGTGCCAGCAGCCGGACCGCCAGGGGCATGAATTCACCCCTCCACTTT. Translated, it gives CASSRTARGMNSPLHF.

This chain joins TRBV20-1 and TRBJ1-5, with D unclear. The V gene lost 3 bases and the J gene lost 5 bases, with 2 bases spanning the gap. The CDR3 has 10 residues. Germline lookup yields CDR1 DFQATT and CDR2 SNEGSKA (reference sequence). The DNA for the CDR3 is TGCAGTGCTAGTGATCAGCCCCAGCATTTT. This codes for CSASDQPQHF.

The chain combines TRBV28 with TRBJ2-1, with TRBD2 matching 16 bases. CDR3 length: 19 amino acids. Per germline, CDR1 MDHEN and CDR2 SYDVKM. V dropped 0 bases and J dropped 5; count of bases not matched to a gene: 7. The CDR3 spells CASSLWGTSGGAVDNEQFF. DNA of the CDR3: TGTGCCAGCAGTTTATGGGGGACTAGCGGGGGGGCAGTGGACAATGAGCAGTTCTTC.